The 15 T cell receptor beta chains below come from one sample, sequenced in a study of shared clonotypes between healthy human individuals. Assay: immunoSEQ multiplex PCR; the TCRdb copy retains only in-frame clones and omits some. The data contain hundreds of thousands of clones, roughly 98% of them singletons. CD8 cells regarded as naive lacked CD45RO, were positively chosen for CCR7, and omitted terminally differentiated effector memory CD45RA+ cells. The specimen sequenced was naive CD8+ T cells sorted from blood. The receptors stem from a man aged 25-40 years in good health.

This chain joins TRBV4-3 and TRBJ1-4; D is uncertain. V shed 2 bases and J shed 2 bases, with 12 bases lying between them. Per germline, CDR1 LGHNA and CDR2 YSLEER. The CDR3 covers 16 residues. Here the CDR3 DNA reads TGCGCCAGCAGCCAACCCTCGTTGGGGACTAATGAAAAACTGTTTTTT. It is translated as CASSQPSLGTNEKLFF.

The chain joins TRBV9 to TRBJ2-7; D is unresolved. The V end lost 4 bases, the J end lost 0 bases, and 11 bases lay between the germline ends. Germline V gene lookup returns CDR1 SGDLS and CDR2 YYNGEE. The CDR3 spans 14 residues. The CDR3 DNA follows: TGTGCCAGCAGCACAGACGGCAACTCCTACGAGCAGTACTTC. Protein sequence: CASSTDGNSYEQYF. Drawing the rest from reference TRBV9 and TRBJ2-7, the complete variable domain is DSGVTQTPKHLITATGQRVTLRCSPRSGDLSVYWYQQSLDQGLQFLIQYYNGEERAKGNILERFSAQQFPDLHSELNLSSLELGDSALYFCASSTDGNSYEQYFGPGTRLTVT.

V usage is TRBV27 and J usage is TRBJ1-1; TRBD1 agrees at 8 bases. Germline trimming cut 6 bases from V and 11 bases from J; bases unmatched to any gene: 8. The CDR3 contains 12 residues. CDR1 and CDR2 from the germline V gene are MNHEY and SMNVEV (reference sequence). The CDR3 region is CASSKPRGRAFF. The CDR3 DNA reads as TGTGCCAGCAGCAAACCCAGGGGGCGGGCTTTCTTT.

The chain is built from TRBV28 and TRBJ2-7; TRBD1 matches 9 bases. The germline CDR1 and CDR2 sequences are MDHEN and SYDVKM. The CDR3 covers 16 residues. V was pared by 4 bases and J by 2 bases, with 9 bases of the junction left unmatched. Here the CDR3 DNA reads TGTGCCAGCAGTTCCCTCGCCGGACAGGGGACCTACGAGCAGTACTTC. Amino acids: CASSSLAGQGTYEQYF.

This clone appeared a single time. This chain connects TRBV7-6 to TRBJ2-3; 9 nucleotides align to TRBD2. This CDR3 has 16 amino acids. Germline V gives CDR1 SGHVS, CDR2 FNYEAQ. V lost 5 bases to trimming and J lost 1 base; unmatched junction nucleotides: 7. The CDR3 is CASSPGVAGGTDTQYF. CDR3 DNA: TGTGCCAGCAGCCCCGGGGTAGCGGGAGGCACAGATACGCAGTATTTT.

This clone was recorded only once. The chain combines TRBV27 with TRBJ2-7; 10 bases fit TRBD2. V lost 5 bases and J lost 6; bases outside the gene matches: 10. Germline V gives CDR1 MNHEY, CDR2 SMNVEV (reference sequence). This CDR3 comprises 15 residues. CDR3 bases: TGTGCCAGCAGTGTAGGGGCTAGCGGGAGCTCCGAGCAGTACTTC. This sequence encodes CASSVGASGSSEQYF.

With regard to this clone: Compared with germline, one end of the junction differs, possibly owing to a read error. CDR3: CANSLGLGGDEQFF. The CDR3 DNA reads TGTGCCAACAGCTTAGGCCTCGGCGGGGATGAGCAGTTCTTC. The chain has TRBV7-9 and TRBJ2-1; D is perhaps TRBD2 (6 bases). The CDR3 length is 14 residues. CDR1 is SEHNR and CDR2 is FQNEAQ in the germline V gene (reference sequence).

The chain combines TRBV5-1 with TRBJ2-1; TRBD2 might be the D (5 bases). The CDR3 consists of 16 residues. Germline CDR1 SGHRS, CDR2 YFSETQ. V shed 0 bases and J shed 7 bases, with 17 bases lying between them. The CDR3 bases are TGCGCCAGCAGCTTGGGTAACAGACCAGGCGGGAATGAGCAGTTCTTC. It is translated as CASSLGNRPGGNEQFF.

This clone is a singleton in its sample. CDR3 bases: TGTGCCAGCAGCTTAAGGGTGGCCCCCTACGAGCAGTACTTC. This sequence encodes CASSLRVAPYEQYF. V usage is TRBV7-9 and J usage is TRBJ2-5; D gene uncertain. Gene TRBJ2-7 matches the end of the DNA better, so the J call may be wrong. There are 14 residues in the CDR3. Germline lookup yields CDR1 SEHNR and CDR2 FQNEAQ (reference sequence).

The chain joins TRBV11-3 to TRBJ2-3; 12 nucleotides line up with TRBD2. Germline CDR1 reads SGHNT; CDR2 reads YENEEA. The CDR3 covers 18 residues. The trim removed 5 bases at V and 2 bases at J, leaving 11 bases unmatched. In nucleotides, the CDR3 is TGTGCCAGCAGCAAAGGACTAGCGGGGCCCGAAGACACAGATACGCAGTATTTT. It translates to CASSKGLAGPEDTDTQYF.

The chain is built from TRBV5-4 and TRBJ2-7, with TRBD1 matching over 9 bases. CDR1 and CDR2 from the germline V gene are SGHNT and YYREEE (reference sequence). The CDR3 has 17 amino acids. V shed 4 bases and J 3 bases; nucleotides not matched to a gene: 14. This CDR3 is CASSQSGGTGSNYEQYF. In nucleotides, the CDR3 is TGTGCCAGCAGCCAATCAGGAGGGACAGGGAGTAACTACGAGCAGTACTTC.

The chain employs TRBV5-6 and TRBJ2-1; TRBD2 agrees at 14 bases. CDR3 length: 18 amino acids. V lost 4 bases to trimming and J lost 3 bases; unmatched junction nucleotides: 9. CDR1 is SGHDT and CDR2 is YYEEEE in the germline V gene. The CDR3 loop is CASSPGLAGVMSYNEQFF. As DNA, the CDR3 is TGTGCCAGCAGCCCGGGACTAGCGGGAGTGATGAGCTACAATGAGCAGTTCTTC.

The rearrangement joins TRBV5-1 to TRBJ2-2, with D tentatively TRBD1 (6 bases). V was shortened by 7 bases and J by 7 bases, with 38 bases between the two germline ends. Germline V lookup: CDR1 SGHRS, CDR2 YFSETQ. The CDR3 sequence is 21 residues long. The DNA of the CDR3 is TGCGCCAGCCGACTCGCCCCATGGGACGGCAAGGCGGACAGCGGCCACGGGGAGCTGTTTTTT. As protein: CASRLAPWDGKADSGHGELFF.

V usage is TRBV7-6 and J usage is TRBJ2-7, with TRBD2 matching over 13 bases. V was clipped by 5 bases and J by 5 bases; unmatched bases: 15. There are 18 residues in the CDR3. Germline assignment: CDR1 SGHVS and CDR2 FNYEAQ. The CDR3 bases are TGTGCCAGCAGCGAGGTAGGTTGGCGGACTAGCGGGAGTCACGAGCAGTACTTC. It yields the protein CASSEVGWRTSGSHEQYF.

V is TRBV7-9 and J is TRBJ2-5; TRBD1 matches at 7 bases. Germline V gives CDR1 SEHNR, CDR2 FQNEAQ (reference sequence). V gave up 0 bases and J gave up 4 bases; unmatched junction bases: 2. CDR3 size: 14 residues. The CDR3 nucleotides are TGTGCCAGCAGCTTAGCGAGGGGGCTAGAGACCCAGTACTTC. Protein: CASSLARGLETQYF.